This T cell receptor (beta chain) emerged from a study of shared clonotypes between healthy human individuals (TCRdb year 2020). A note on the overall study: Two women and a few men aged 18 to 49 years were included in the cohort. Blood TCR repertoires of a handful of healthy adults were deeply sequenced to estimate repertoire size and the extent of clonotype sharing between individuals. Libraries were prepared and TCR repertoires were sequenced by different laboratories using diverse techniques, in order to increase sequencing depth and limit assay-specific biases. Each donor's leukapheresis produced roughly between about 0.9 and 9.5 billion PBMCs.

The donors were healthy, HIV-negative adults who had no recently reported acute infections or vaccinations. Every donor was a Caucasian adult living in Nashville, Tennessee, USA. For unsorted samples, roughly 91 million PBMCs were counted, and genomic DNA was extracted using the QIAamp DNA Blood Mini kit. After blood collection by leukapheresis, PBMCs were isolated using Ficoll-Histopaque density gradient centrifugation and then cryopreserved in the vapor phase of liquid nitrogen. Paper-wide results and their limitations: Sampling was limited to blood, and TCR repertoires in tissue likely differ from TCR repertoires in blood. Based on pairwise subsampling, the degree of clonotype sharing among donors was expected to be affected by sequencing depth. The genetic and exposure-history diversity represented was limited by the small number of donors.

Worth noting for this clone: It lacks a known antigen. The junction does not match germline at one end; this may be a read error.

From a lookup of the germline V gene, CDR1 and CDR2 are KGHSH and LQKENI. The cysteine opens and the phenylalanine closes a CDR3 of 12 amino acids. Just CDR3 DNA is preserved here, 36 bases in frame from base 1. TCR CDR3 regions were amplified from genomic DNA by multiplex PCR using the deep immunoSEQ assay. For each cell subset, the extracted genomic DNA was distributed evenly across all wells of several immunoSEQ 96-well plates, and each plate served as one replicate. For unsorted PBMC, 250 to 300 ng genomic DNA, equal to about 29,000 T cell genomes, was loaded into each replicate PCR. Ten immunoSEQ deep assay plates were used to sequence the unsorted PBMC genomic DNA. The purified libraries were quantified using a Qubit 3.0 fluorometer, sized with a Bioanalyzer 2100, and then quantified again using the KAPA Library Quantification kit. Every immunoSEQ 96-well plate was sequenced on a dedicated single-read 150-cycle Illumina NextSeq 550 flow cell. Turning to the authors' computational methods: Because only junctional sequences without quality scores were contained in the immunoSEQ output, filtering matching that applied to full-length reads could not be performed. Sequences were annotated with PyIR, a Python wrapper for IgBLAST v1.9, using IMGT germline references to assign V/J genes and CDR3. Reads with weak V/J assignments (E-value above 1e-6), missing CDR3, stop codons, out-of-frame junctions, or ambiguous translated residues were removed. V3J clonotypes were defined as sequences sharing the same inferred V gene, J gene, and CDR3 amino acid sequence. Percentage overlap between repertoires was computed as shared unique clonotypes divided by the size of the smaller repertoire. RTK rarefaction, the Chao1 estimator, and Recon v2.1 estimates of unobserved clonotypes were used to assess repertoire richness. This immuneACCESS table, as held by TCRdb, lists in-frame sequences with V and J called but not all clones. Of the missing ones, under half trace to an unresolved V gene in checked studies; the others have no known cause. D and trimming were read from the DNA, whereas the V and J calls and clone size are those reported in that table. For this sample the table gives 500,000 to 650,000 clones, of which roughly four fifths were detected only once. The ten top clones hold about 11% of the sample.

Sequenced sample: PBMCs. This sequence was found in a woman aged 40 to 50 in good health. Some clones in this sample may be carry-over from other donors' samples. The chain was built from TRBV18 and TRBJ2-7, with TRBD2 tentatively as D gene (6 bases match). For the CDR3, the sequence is CASSDEVGSGRF. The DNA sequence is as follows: TGTGCCAGCTCAGACGAGGTCGGCTCAGGGAGGTTC. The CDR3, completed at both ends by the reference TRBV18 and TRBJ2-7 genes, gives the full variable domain NAGVMQNPRHLVRRRGQEARLRCSPMKGHSHVYWYRQLPEEGLKFMVYLQKENIIDESGMPKERFSAEFPKEGPSILRIQQVVRGDSAAYFCASSDEVGSGRFGPGTRLTVT.